Listed here is a single T cell receptor beta chain. The antigen is unknown. These data belong to a study of cytotoxic CD8 clonotypes in ibrutinib-treated CLL. TCRdb's copy holds only in-frame clones and misses some; the assay was immunoSEQ multiplex PCR. The sample records about 40,000 clones, 65% to 70% being singletons. CDR3 length equals 18 residues. The junction had 9 bases not matched to a gene; V was cut back by 1 base and J by 9 bases. Per the germline V gene, CDR1 is SGHAT and CDR2 is FQNNGV. Regarding the study as a whole: Public clonotypes, found uncommonly, either contracted or stayed stable on treatment. Baseline clonality, above age-matched healthy donor levels, tracked circulating CD8+ T-cell counts.

The sequenced sample was PBMCs, obtained at disease progression, from a patient treated with ibrutinib. The chain is built from TRBV11-2 and TRBJ2-2, with 15 bases matching TRBD2. This receptor was taken from a human donor with chronic lymphocytic leukemia. DNA of the CDR3: TGTGCCAGCAGCTTAGCAGGACTAGCGGGAGGGCCTTTCCGGGAGCTGTTTTTT. Protein sequence: CASSLAGLAGGPFRELFF.